The clone carrying this T cell receptor beta chain showed up just once. The data were taken from a study of blood T cell repertoires in COVID-19. Study-wide background: Italy, Spain and the United States were the sources of the convalescent and acute COVID-19 samples. The analysed material was cDNA or gDNA that came from T cells, B-cell-depleted T cells, or PBMCs.

Germline lookup yields CDR1 KGHSH and CDR2 LQKENI. This CDR3 region has 12 residues. Trimming removed 2 bases from V and 7 bases from J, with 5 bases in between. Sequencing used immunoSEQ multiplex PCR; TCRdb keeps in-frame clones, though not all of them. The repertoire holds 110,000 to 150,000 clones, with over 70% as singletons. The chain is built from TRBV18 and TRBJ1-4; D unresolved. The source material was peripheral blood. This receptor was obtained from a woman in her fifties or sixties with acute or convalescent COVID-19. CDR3 DNA: TGTGCCAGCTCACCATCCGGTGAAAAACTGTTTTTT. This sequence encodes CASSPSGEKLFF.